This is a list of T cell receptor beta chains from one sample in a study of blood T cell repertoires in COVID-19. TCRdb's table, derived via immunoSEQ multiplex PCR, lists solely in-frame clones and lacks some. The data show approximately 210,000 clones, with more than 75% seen just once and more than 9% held by the top ten. The sequenced sample consisted of peripheral blood. The receptors derive from a middle-aged man with COVID-19, enrolled during active disease. Both conserved end residues are part of each CDR3. D genes are given only for firm matches. Size values are once, few and many counts, or a class for expanded clones, and some rows have none.

D gene	clone size	V gene	J gene	CDR3 DNA	CDR3 protein
TRBD1	-	TRBV2	TRBJ1-1	TGTGCCAGCAATCGGGACAGTACAGAAGCTTTCTTT	CASNRDSTEAFF
TRBD2	-	TRBV7-9	TRBJ2-2	TGTGCCAGCAGCTCCTTCTCCAGCGGGAGATCTGGGGAGCTGTTTTTT	CASSSFSSGRSGELFF
TRBD1	-	TRBV28	TRBJ1-6	TGTGCCAGCAGATATGGGACAGGGGAAAATTCACCCCTCCACTTT	CASRYGTGENSPLHF
-	few	TRBV7-2	TRBJ1-1	TGTGCCAGCAGCTCCCGCAGAGTTCCGGGGAACACTGAAGCTTTCTTT	CASSSRRVPGNTEAFF
TRBD2	once	TRBV11-3	TRBJ2-3	TGTGCCAGCAGCTTAGGAGGGACTAGCGGGGCCCCGCAGTATTTT	CASSLGGTSGAPQYF
TRBD1	-	TRBV19	TRBJ1-5	TGTGCCAGCCGACGGACAGGGGGCCCGAATCAGCCCCAGCATTTT	CASRRTGGPNQPQHF
-	-	TRBV5-1	TRBJ2-3	TGCGCCAGCAGCTTGCCGACAGTGTCAGATACGCAGTATTTT	CASSLPTVSDTQYF
TRBD1	-	TRBV6-5	TRBJ1-2	TGTGCCAGCAACTCAGGACAGGGAACGAACTATGGCTACACCTTC	CASNSGQGTNYGYTF
TRBD1	-	TRBV27	TRBJ2-7	TGTGCCAGCAGCCTAGGACAGGGGAAAACCTACGAGCAGTACTTC	CASSLGQGKTYEQYF
-	-	TRBV6-5	TRBJ1-4	TGTGCCAGCAGTTACCGAGGGTTCACTAATGAAAAACTGTTTTTT	CASSYRGFTNEKLFF
-	-	TRBV20-1	TRBJ1-4	TGCAGTGCGGCTTCTAATGAAAAACTGTTTTTT	CSAASNEKLFF
-	few	TRBV6-5	TRBJ1-4	TGTGCCAGCAGACAGGGCCAAATCCTGTTTTTT	CASRQGQILFF
TRBD1	-	TRBV19	TRBJ2-7	TGTGCCAGTGGGCAGGGGGAAGGATCCTACGAGCAGTACTTC	CASGQGEGSYEQYF
TRBD1	-	TRBV4-1	TRBJ2-7	TGCGCCAGCAGCCAAGATACAGGGGCCCACTACGAGCAGTACTTC	CASSQDTGAHYEQYF
TRBD1	-	TRBV19	TRBJ1-5	TGTGCCGGATCCAAACAGGGGTCGCCCCAGCATTTT	CAGSKQGSPQHF
TRBD1	many	TRBV5-1	TRBJ1-2	TGCGCCAGCAGCTTGGCGACAGGGAGCTATGGCTACACCTTC	CASSLATGSYGYTF
TRBD1	-	TRBV5-1	TRBJ1-2	TGCGCCAGCAGCACAGGGACAGCTAACTATGGCTACACCTTC	CASSTGTANYGYTF
-	-	TRBV27	TRBJ1-2	TGTGCCAGCAGTTTTTCGGGTTTTAATGGCTACACCTTC	CASSFSGFNGYTF
TRBD2	-	TRBV11-2	TRBJ2-2	TGTGCCAGCAGCTTATTTCGGGAGGGAAACACCGGGGAGCTGTTTTTT	CASSLFREGNTGELFF
TRBD2	-	TRBV2	TRBJ2-2	TGTGCCAGCAGGTCGGGAGGAGGTACCGGGGAGCTGTTTTTT	CASRSGGGTGELFF
-	-	TRBV5-6	TRBJ2-1	TGTGCCAGCAGCTTTGGGGGGAATGTCTACAATGAGCAGTTCTTC	CASSFGGNVYNEQFF
TRBD1	-	TRBV2	TRBJ1-3	TGTGCCAGCGCTGCAACCGGGACAGAGGTAAACACCATATATTTT	CASAATGTEVNTIYF
-	-	TRBV30	TRBJ1-1	TGTGCCTGGAGTGTAAGGCACCGGGGGGTCGGCACTGAAGCTTTCTTT	CAWSVRHRGVGTEAFF
TRBD1	-	TRBV20-1	TRBJ2-1	TGCAGTGCCGCCAGGGGGAATGAGCAGTTCTTC	CSAARGNEQFF
TRBD2	-	TRBV29-1	TRBJ2-2	TGCAGCGTTGTGCGACTAGCGGAAAACACCGGGGAGCTGTTTTTT	CSVVRLAENTGELFF
TRBD2	-	TRBV5-1	TRBJ2-3	TGCGCCAGCAGCTTGGCCCGACTAGCGGTGAGCACAGATACGCAGTATTTT	CASSLARLAVSTDTQYF
-	-	TRBV30	TRBJ1-3	TGTGCCTGGAGTGAACAGGGTCCAAACACCATATATTTT	CAWSEQGPNTIYF
-	-	TRBV28	TRBJ1-2	TGTGCCAGCAGTTGGGGACTTCTTGGCTACACCTTC	CASSWGLLGYTF
TRBD1	few	TRBV20-1	TRBJ2-2	TGCAGTGCTAGTAGTCAGGGGGCTGACACCGGGGAGCTGTTTTTT	CSASSQGADTGELFF
-	few	TRBV10-3	TRBJ2-2	TGTGCCATCACCGTTGAGGGGAACACCGGGGAGCTGTTTTTT	CAITVEGNTGELFF
-	-	TRBV7-8	TRBJ2-7	TGTGCCAGCAGCTTACTTCAGGGAAGGCTTACCGCAGTTTACGAGCAGTACTTC	CASSLLQGRLTAVYEQYF
TRBD2	-	TRBV7-9	TRBJ2-4	TGTGCCAGCAGCTCGGGACTAGCGGGAGCTGGAGACATTCAGTACTTC	CASSSGLAGAGDIQYF
-	-	TRBV12-3/TRBV12-4	TRBJ2-3	TGTGCCAGCAGTTTATGGCCAGATACGCAGTATTTT	CASSLWPDTQYF
TRBD1	-	TRBV24-1	TRBJ1-1	TGTGCCACCAGTGATCGACCGGGACAGGGCTCTGAAGCTTTCTTT	CATSDRPGQGSEAFF
-	-	TRBV11-1	TRBJ2-6	TGTGCCAGCAGCTTTTATGGGGCCAACGTCCTGACTTTC	CASSFYGANVLTF
TRBD1	once	TRBV10-2	TRBJ1-6	TGCGCCAGCAGAGCAACAGGGGAGTTCTATAATTCACCCCTCCACTTT	CASRATGEFYNSPLHF
-	-	TRBV5-1	TRBJ2-1	TGCGCCAGCAGCTTGGACAGGGGGGGAACAAACAATGAGCAGTTCTTC	CASSLDRGGTNNEQFF
-	-	TRBV15	TRBJ2-7	TGTGCCACCAGCAGAGAAGGAGGTAGCGAGCAGTACTTC	CATSREGGSEQYF
-	-	TRBV6-5	TRBJ1-6	TGTGCCACCAAAGACAGCCTGTCGAATTCACCCCTCCACTTT	CATKDSLSNSPLHF
TRBD1	-	TRBV6-4	TRBJ2-4	TGTGCCAGCAGCCCCACGACAGGGTCCAAAAACATTCAGTACTTC	CASSPTTGSKNIQYF
-	few	TRBV19	TRBJ1-4	TGTGCCAGTAGTACCGACAGGCCGGAAAAACTGTTTTTT	CASSTDRPEKLFF
TRBD1	-	TRBV5-1	TRBJ2-1	TGCGCCAGCAGCTTGGAGGACAGGGACAATGAGCAGTTCTTC	CASSLEDRDNEQFF
TRBD2	-	TRBV4-2	TRBJ2-7	TGTGCCAGCAGCCAAGCCGGGCGGGGGGACTACGAGCAGTACTTC	CASSQAGRGDYEQYF
-	-	TRBV6-2/TRBV6-3	TRBJ2-7	TGTGCCAGCAGTTACTCATTCGTGACAGCCACCTACGAGCAGTACTTC	CASSYSFVTATYEQYF
-	-	TRBV6-2/TRBV6-3	TRBJ1-2	TGTGCCAGCAGTTACTCGACAGGTGACTCCTATGGCTACACCTTC	CASSYSTGDSYGYTF
-	few	TRBV20-1	TRBJ1-1	TGCAGTGCCGAGCGGGGAGATGCTTTCTTT	CSAERGDAFF
TRBD1	few	TRBV10-3	TRBJ1-2	TGTGCCACTGGGGACAGAATTAACTATGGCTACACCTTC	CATGDRINYGYTF
TRBD2	-	TRBV4-3	TRBJ2-1	TGCGCCAGCAGCCACGGGACTAGCGGGGGGGCCCTAGCCTATGAGCAGTTCTTC	CASSHGTSGGALAYEQFF
-	-	TRBV29-1	TRBJ1-1	TGCAGCGTTGAACTGGCACAGAACACTGAAGCTTTCTTT	CSVELAQNTEAFF
-	-	TRBV5-1	TRBJ2-3	TGCGCCAGCAGGGTTGGAGCAGATACGCAGTATTTT	CASRVGADTQYF
TRBD2	-	TRBV13	TRBJ2-7	TGTGCCAGCAGCCCTAAAGCGGGATCTAACTACGAGCAGTACTTC	CASSPKAGSNYEQYF
-	-	TRBV19	TRBJ1-2	TGTGCCAGTAGTATTGAGGCGGGGGTTTCCTATGGCTACACCTTC	CASSIEAGVSYGYTF
TRBD2	-	TRBV9	TRBJ2-1	TGTGCCAGCAGCGTAGGAGCTAGCGGGGCTCATGCTTATGAGCAGTTCTTC	CASSVGASGAHAYEQFF
-	-	TRBV7-2	TRBJ1-1	TGTGCCAGCACCCCGCCAGGTGGTAGGTTTAACACTGAAGCTTTCTTT	CASTPPGGRFNTEAFF
TRBD1	-	TRBV11-2	TRBJ2-1	TGTGCCAGCAGCTTAAGAATCCAGGGGGCAGACTCCTACAATGAGCAGTTCTTC	CASSLRIQGADSYNEQFF